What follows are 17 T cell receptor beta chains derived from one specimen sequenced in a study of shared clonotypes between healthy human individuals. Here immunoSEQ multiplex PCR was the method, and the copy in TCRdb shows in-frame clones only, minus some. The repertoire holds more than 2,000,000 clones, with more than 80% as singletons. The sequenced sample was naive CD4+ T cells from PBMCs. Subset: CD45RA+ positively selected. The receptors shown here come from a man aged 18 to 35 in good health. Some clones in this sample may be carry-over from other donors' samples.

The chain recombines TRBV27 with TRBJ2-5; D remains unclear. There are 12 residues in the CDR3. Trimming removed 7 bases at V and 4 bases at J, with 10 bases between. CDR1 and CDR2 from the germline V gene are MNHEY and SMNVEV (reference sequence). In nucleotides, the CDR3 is TGTGCCAGCACTGGCATCCGAGAGACCCAGTACTTC. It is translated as CASTGIRETQYF.

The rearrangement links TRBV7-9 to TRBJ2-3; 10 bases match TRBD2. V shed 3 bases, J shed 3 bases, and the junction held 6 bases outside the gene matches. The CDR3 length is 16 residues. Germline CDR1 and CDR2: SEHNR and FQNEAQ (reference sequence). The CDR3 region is CASSLSLAGATDTQYF. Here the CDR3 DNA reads TGTGCCAGCAGCTTGAGCCTAGCGGGAGCTACAGATACGCAGTATTTT.

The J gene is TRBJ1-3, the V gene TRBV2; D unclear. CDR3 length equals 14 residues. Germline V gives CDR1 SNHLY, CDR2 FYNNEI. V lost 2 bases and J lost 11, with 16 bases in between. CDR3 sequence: CASSEIAGRVPIYF. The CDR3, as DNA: TGTGCCAGCAGTGAAATTGCAGGAAGGGTCCCCATATATTTT.

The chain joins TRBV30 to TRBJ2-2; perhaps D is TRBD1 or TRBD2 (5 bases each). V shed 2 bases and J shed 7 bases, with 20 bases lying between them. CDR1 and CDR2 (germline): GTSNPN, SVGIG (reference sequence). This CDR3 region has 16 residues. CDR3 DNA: TGTGCCTGGAGTCTTCAAGACCTCGGGGCGGGCGGGGAGCTGTTTTTT. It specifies CAWSLQDLGAGGELFF.

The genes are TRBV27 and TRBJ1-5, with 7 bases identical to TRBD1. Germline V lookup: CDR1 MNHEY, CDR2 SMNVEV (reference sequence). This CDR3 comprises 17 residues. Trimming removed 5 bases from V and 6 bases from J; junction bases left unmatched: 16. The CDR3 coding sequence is TGTGCCAGCAGTAATAGGGGGCTTATTGTGGGCGGTCAGCCCCAGCATTTT. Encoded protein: CASSNRGLIVGGQPQHF.

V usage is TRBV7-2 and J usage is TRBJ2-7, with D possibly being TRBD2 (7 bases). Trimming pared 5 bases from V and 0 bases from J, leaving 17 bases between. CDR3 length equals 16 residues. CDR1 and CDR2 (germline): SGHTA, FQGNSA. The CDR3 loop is CASSPWGAGASYEQYF. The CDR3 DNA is TGTGCCAGCAGCCCTTGGGGGGCGGGAGCCTCCTACGAGCAGTACTTC. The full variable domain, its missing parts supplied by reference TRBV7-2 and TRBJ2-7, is GAGVSQSPSNKVTEKGKDVELRCDPISGHTALYWYRQSLGQGLEFLIYFQGNSAPDKSGLPSDRFSAERTGGSVSTLTIQRTQQEDSAVYLCASSPWGAGASYEQYFGPGTRLTVT.

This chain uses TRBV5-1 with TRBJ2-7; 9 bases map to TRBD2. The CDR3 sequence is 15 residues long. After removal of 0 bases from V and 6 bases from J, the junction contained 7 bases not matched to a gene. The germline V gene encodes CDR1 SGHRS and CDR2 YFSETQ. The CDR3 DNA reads TGCGCCAGCAGCTTGGGCCCTAGCGGGATGGTCGAGCAGTACTTC. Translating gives CASSLGPSGMVEQYF.

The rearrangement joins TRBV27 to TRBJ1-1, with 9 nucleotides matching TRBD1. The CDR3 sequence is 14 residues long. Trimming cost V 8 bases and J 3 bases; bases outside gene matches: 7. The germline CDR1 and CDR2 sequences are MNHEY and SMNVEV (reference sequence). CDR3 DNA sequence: TGTGCCAGCCGCCTAGGACAGGGGTACACTGAAGCTTTCTTT. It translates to CASRLGQGYTEAFF.

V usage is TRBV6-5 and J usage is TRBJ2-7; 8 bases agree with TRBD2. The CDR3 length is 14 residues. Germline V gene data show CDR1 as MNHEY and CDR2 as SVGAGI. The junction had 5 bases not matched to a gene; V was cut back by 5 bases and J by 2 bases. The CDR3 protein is CASSPAGLAYEQYF. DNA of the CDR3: TGTGCCAGCAGTCCCGCGGGACTAGCCTACGAGCAGTACTTC.

CDR3 loop: CASRPGQGYTDTQYF. CDR3 DNA: TGTGCCAGCAGGCCGGGACAGGGGTATACAGATACGCAGTATTTT. The chain has TRBV28 and TRBJ2-3, with 10 bases matching TRBD1. This CDR3 has 15 residues. CDR1 and CDR2 from the germline V gene are MDHEN and SYDVKM. J gave up 3 bases and V 6 bases, and 6 bases lay outside the gene matches.

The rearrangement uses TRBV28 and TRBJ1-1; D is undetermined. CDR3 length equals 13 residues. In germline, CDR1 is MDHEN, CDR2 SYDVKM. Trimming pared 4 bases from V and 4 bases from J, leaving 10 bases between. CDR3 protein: CASSYVGSTEAFF. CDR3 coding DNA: TGTGCCAGCAGTTATGTTGGTAGCACTGAAGCTTTCTTT. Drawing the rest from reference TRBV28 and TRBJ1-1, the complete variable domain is DVKVTQSSRYLVKRTGEKVFLECVQDMDHENMFWYRQDPGLGLRLIYFSYDVKMKEKGDIPEGYSVSREKKERFSLILESASTNQTSMYLCASSYVGSTEAFFGQGTRLTVV.

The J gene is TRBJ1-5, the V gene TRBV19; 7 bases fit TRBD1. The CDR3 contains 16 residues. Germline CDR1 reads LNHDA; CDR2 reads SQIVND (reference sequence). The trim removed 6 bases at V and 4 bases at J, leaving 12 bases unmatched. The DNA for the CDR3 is TGTGCCAGTAGCCCATACCTCGACAGGGTAAATCAGCCCCAGCATTTT. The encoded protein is CASSPYLDRVNQPQHF.

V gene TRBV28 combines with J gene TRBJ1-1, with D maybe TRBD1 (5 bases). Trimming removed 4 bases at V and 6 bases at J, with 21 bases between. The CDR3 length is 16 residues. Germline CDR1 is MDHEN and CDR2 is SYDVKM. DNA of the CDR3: TGTGCCAGCAGTTCTCCTCCGGGACGGCCTCTTTCTGAAGCTTTCTTT. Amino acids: CASSSPPGRPLSEAFF.

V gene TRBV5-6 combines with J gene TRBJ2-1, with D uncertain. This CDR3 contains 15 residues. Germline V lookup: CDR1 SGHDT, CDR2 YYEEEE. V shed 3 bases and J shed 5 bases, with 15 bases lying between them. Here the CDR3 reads CASSYYTNSHNEQFF. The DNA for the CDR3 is TGTGCCAGCAGCTATTATACTAACTCGCACAATGAGCAGTTCTTC.

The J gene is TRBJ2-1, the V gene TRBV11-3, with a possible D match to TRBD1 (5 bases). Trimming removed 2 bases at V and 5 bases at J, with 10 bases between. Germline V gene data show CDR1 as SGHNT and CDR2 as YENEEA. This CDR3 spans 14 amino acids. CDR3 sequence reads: CASSLYAGNNEQFF. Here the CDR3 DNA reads TGTGCCAGCAGCTTATACGCAGGGAACAATGAGCAGTTCTTC.

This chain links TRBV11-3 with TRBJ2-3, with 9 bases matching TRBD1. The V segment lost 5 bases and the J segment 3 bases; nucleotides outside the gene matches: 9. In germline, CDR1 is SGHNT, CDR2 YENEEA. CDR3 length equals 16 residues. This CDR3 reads CASSGGTGTVTDTQYF. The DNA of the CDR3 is TGTGCCAGCAGCGGAGGGACAGGGACGGTGACAGATACGCAGTATTTT.

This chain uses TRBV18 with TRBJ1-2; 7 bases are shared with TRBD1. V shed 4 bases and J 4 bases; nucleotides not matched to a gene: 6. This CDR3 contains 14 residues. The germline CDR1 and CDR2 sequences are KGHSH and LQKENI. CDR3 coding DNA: TGTGCCAGCTCACGGGACAGAGACCCCTATGGCTACACCTTC. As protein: CASSRDRDPYGYTF.